Included here is one T cell receptor beta chain sequence, with context. This clone has a single count. Its antigen is unknown. A much larger clone lies a single base off, so this may be a read error. The sample contains more than one DNA sequence encoding this CDR3. Reading from cysteine to phenylalanine, the CDR3 counts 16 amino acids. Of the read, only the CDR3 DNA is kept; its 48 bases are in frame from base 1. The germline V gene specifies SGDLS as CDR1 and YYNGEE as CDR2. The V end gives up 3 bases and the J end 7 bases, leaving 16 bases in the junction not matched to a gene. This record comes from a study of shared clonotypes between healthy human individuals (dated by TCRdb to 2020 to 2021). Regarding the complete study: Three men and a couple of women, aged 18 to 49 years, made up the cohort. To estimate repertoire size and how much clonotypes are shared between individuals, the study performed deep sequencing of blood TCR repertoires from a handful of healthy adults. Libraries were prepared and TCR repertoires were sequenced by different laboratories using diverse techniques, in order to increase sequencing depth and limit assay-specific biases. Each donor's leukapheresis produced roughly between about 0.9 and 9.5 billion PBMCs.

TCR CDR3 regions were amplified from genomic DNA by multiplex PCR using the deep immunoSEQ assay. For each cell subset, the extracted genomic DNA was distributed evenly across all wells of several immunoSEQ 96-well plates, and each plate served as one replicate. Each replicate PCR for unsorted PBMC received 250 to 300 ng genomic DNA, equal to tens of thousands of T cell genomes. Ten immunoSEQ deep assay plates were used to sequence the unsorted PBMC genomic DNA. The purified libraries were quantified using a Qubit 3.0 fluorometer, sized with a Bioanalyzer 2100, and then quantified again using the KAPA Library Quantification kit. Every immunoSEQ 96-well plate was sequenced on a separate single-read 150-cycle Illumina NextSeq 550 flow cell. The original pipeline was this. The immunoSEQ output contained only junctional sequences without quality scores, so filtering could not match that applied to full-length reads. To assign V/J genes and CDR3, sequences were annotated using PyIR, a Python wrapper for IgBLAST v1.9, with IMGT germline references. Any read was removed if the V/J assignment was weak (E-value above 1e-6), the CDR3 was missing, or the read contained stop codons, out-of-frame junctions, or ambiguous translated residues. V3J clonotypes were defined by identical inferred V gene, J gene, and CDR3 amino acid sequence. To compute the percentage overlap between repertoires, the number of shared unique clonotypes was divided by the size of the smaller repertoire. RTK rarefaction, the Chao1 estimator, and Recon v2.1 estimates of unobserved clonotypes were used to assess repertoire richness. TCRdb took over this immuneACCESS table, retaining in-frame rearrangements with V and J assigned. Such tables are incomplete; in checked studies, under half of the missing clones stem from an unresolved V gene, and the remainder is unexplained. V and J calls plus clone size are reproduced from that table; the DNA served to infer D and trimming. Recorded for this sample are 450,000 to 650,000 clones; around three quarters of them occurred a single time. The ten top clones hold approximately 12% of the sample.

General findings and caveats noted by the study authors: Pairwise subsampling led to the expectation that sequencing depth would affect the degree of clonotype sharing among donors. Because the study included only a small number of donors, the genetic and exposure-history diversity represented was limited. Sampling was restricted to blood, and TCR repertoires in tissue are likely to differ from TCR repertoires in blood.

The donors were healthy, HIV-negative adults with no recently reported acute infections or vaccinations. Every donor was a Caucasian adult residing in Nashville, Tennessee, USA. For unsorted samples, tens of millions of PBMCs were counted, and genomic DNA was extracted using the QIAamp DNA Blood Mini kit. Blood was obtained by leukapheresis, after which PBMCs were separated by Ficoll-Histopaque density gradient centrifugation and cryopreserved in liquid nitrogen vapor phase. The clonotype comes from a woman in her 40s in good health. Some clones in this sample may be carry-over from other donors' samples. Sequencing was carried out using PBMCs. Rearrangement joined TRBV9 to TRBJ2-7; TRBD2 agrees with 7 junctional bases. The CDR3 protein sequence reads: CASSGLAGGRSVEQYF. The DNA is TGTGCCAGCAGCGGACTAGCTGGAGGTCGGTCGGTTGAGCAGTACTTC.